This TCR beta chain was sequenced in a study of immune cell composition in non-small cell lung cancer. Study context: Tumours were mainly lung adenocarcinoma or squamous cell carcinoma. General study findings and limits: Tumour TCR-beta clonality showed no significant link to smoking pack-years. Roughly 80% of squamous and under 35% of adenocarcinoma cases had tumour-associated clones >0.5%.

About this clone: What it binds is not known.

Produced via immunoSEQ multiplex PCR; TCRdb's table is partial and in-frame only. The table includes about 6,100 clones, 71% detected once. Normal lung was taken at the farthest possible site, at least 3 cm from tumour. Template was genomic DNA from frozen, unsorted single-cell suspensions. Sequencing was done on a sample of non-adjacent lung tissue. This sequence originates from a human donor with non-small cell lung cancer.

CDR3 sequence reads: CASSSLGRGWSEQYF. The DNA of the CDR3 is TGTGCCAGCAGCTCACTAGGGAGGGGATGGAGCGAGCAGTACTTC. The genes are TRBV7-6 and TRBJ2-7; 7 bases map to TRBD2. Germline V CDR1 and CDR2: SGHVS, FNYEAQ. The CDR3 consists of 15 residues. V dropped 4 bases and J dropped 6; count of bases not matched to a gene: 12.